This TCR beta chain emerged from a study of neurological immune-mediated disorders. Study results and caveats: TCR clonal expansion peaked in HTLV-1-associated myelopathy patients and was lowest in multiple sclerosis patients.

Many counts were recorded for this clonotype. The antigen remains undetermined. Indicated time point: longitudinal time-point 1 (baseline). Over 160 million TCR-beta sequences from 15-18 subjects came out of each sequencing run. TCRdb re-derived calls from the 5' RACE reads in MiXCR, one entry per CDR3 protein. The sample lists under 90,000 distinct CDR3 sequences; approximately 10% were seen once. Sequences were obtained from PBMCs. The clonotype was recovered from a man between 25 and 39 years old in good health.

The CDR3 loop is CAISEFYEQYF. For the CDR3, the DNA is TGTGCCATCAGTGAGTTTTACGAGCAGTACTTC. The rearrangement links TRBV10-3 to TRBJ2-7; D not certain. The V gene's germline CDR1 is ENHRY and CDR2 SYGVKD. The CDR3 loop spans 11 amino acids. Trimming shortened V by 1 base and J by 4 bases, and 2 bases separated the two germline ends.